Listed below are T cell receptor beta chains from one sample, sequenced in a study of cytotoxic CD8 clonotypes in ibrutinib-treated CLL. The repertoire was sequenced with immunoSEQ multiplex PCR; TCRdb's copy has only in-frame clones and lacks some. The table includes 200,000 or so clones, roughly 65% detected once. The material sequenced was PBMCs, taken after 12 months of ibrutinib treatment. Source of these receptors: a human donor with chronic lymphocytic leukemia. The CDR3 runs from the conserved cysteine through the conserved F or W. D genes are given only for firm matches. Clone size is stated in some rows and not others, as once, few, many or a class when expanded.

v_gene	j_gene	len	abundance	d_gene	CDR3aa	CDR3nt
TRBV5-1	TRBJ1-5	14	.	.	CASSLSGGDQPQHF	TGCGCCAGCAGCTTGAGTGGGGGCGATCAGCCCCAGCATTTT
TRBV30	TRBJ1-1	16	.	TRBD1	CAFHRAPGQKNTEAFF	TGTGCCTTCCACCGGGCTCCGGGACAGAAGAACACTGAAGCTTTCTTT
TRBV20-1	TRBJ2-3	11	.	.	CSAGTTDTQYF	TGCAGTGCTGGTACCACAGATACGCAGTATTTT
TRBV5-4	TRBJ2-3	14	once	.	CASSSGGGTDTQYF	TGTGCCAGCAGCTCAGGTGGGGGCACAGATACGCAGTATTTT
TRBV30	TRBJ2-5	13	.	.	CACPGGHGQTQYF	TGTGCCTGCCCTGGGGGACATGGGCAGACCCAGTACTTC
TRBV27	TRBJ2-1	18	.	TRBD2	CASSFRVLAALTYNEQFF	TGTGCCAGCAGTTTTCGTGTCCTAGCGGCCTTAACCTACAATGAGCAGTTCTTC
TRBV7-9	TRBJ2-3	15	.	.	CASSRSGTSTDTQYF	TGTGCCAGCAGCCGTAGCGGAACTAGCACAGATACGCAGTATTTT
TRBV28	TRBJ2-1	15	once	.	CASSFTGQGYNEQFF	TGTGCCAGCAGTTTTACCGGACAAGGTTACAATGAGCAGTTCTTC
TRBV30	TRBJ1-2	13	.	.	CAWNTGQVGVYTF	TGTGCCTGGAATACTGGGCAGGTGGGTGTCTACACCTTC
TRBV7-8	TRBJ2-2	14	.	.	CASSLGQYTGELFF	TGTGCCAGCAGCTTAGGGCAGTACACCGGGGAGCTGTTTTTT
TRBV30	TRBJ2-3	15	.	.	CAWRGHGGKADTQYF	TGTGCCTGGAGGGGGCATGGGGGGAAGGCAGATACGCAGTATTTT
TRBV30	TRBJ1-1	12	.	.	CAWTSGVAEAFF	TGTGCCTGGACTTCGGGGGTGGCTGAAGCTTTCTTT
TRBV7-3	TRBJ2-1	16	.	TRBD2	CASSPGLAGSYNEQFF	TGTGCCAGCAGTCCGGGACTAGCGGGGTCGTACAATGAGCAGTTCTTC
TRBV5-1	TRBJ2-3	16	.	.	CASSLGGLPAPDTQYF	TGCGCCAGCAGCTTGGGTGGTCTACCAGCCCCCGATACGCAGTATTTT
TRBV10-3	TRBJ1-2	14	.	.	CAISGYSENYGYTF	TGTGCCATCAGTGGCTACAGCGAGAACTATGGCTACACCTTC
TRBV28	TRBJ1-1	13	.	.	CATLPGHHTEAFF	TGTGCCACGCTACCGGGGCATCACACTGAAGCTTTCTTT
TRBV20-1	TRBJ2-5	10	few	.	CSVGTETQYF	TGCAGTGTGGGGACGGAGACCCAGTACTTC
TRBV19	TRBJ1-5	18	.	.	CASNDRVHQSQGNQPQHF	TGTGCCAGTAACGACCGGGTCCACCAATCGCAGGGCAATCAGCCCCAGCATTTT
TRBV6-5	TRBJ1-2	15	.	.	CASISSQGKEYGYTF	TGTGCCAGCATCTCTTCTCAGGGAAAGGAGTATGGCTACACCTTC
TRBV5-1	TRBJ1-2	16	.	TRBD1	CASSLAGTGINYGYTF	TGCGCCAGCAGCTTGGCGGGGACAGGGATCAACTATGGCTACACCTTC
TRBV2	TRBJ2-5	13	.	.	CASNAGREETQYF	TGTGCCAGCAACGCCGGACGGGAAGAGACCCAGTACTTC
TRBV11-3	TRBJ2-5	14	few	TRBD1	CASSPGQGQETQYF	TGTGCCAGCAGCCCCGGACAGGGCCAAGAGACCCAGTACTTC
TRBV27	TRBJ1-2	14	.	.	CASRQGVISGGYTF	TGTGCCAGCAGGCAGGGTGTGATCTCGGGGGGCTACACCTTC
TRBV18	TRBJ1-2	14	.	TRBD1	CASSPGTGARGYTF	TGTGCCAGCTCACCAGGGACAGGGGCACGTGGCTACACCTTC
TRBV7-2	TRBJ2-2	14	few	.	CASSLGGSTGELFF	TGTGCCAGCAGCTTAGGGGGCAGCACCGGGGAGCTGTTTTTT
TRBV29-1	TRBJ1-2	15	.	.	CSVEAAGTLDYGYTF	TGCAGCGTTGAAGCTGCCGGGACCTTGGACTATGGCTACACCTTC
TRBV4-3	TRBJ2-1	16	.	.	CASSTLSYLGDNEQFF	TGCGCCAGCAGCACTTTAAGTTATCTTGGTGACAATGAGCAGTTCTTC
TRBV5-1	TRBJ2-7	14	.	TRBD1	CASSSTGSRYEQYF	TGCGCCAGCAGCTCGACAGGGTCCCGATACGAGCAGTACTTC
TRBV23-1	TRBJ2-7	16	.	TRBD1	CASSQPYGTGGIEQYF	TGCGCCAGCAGTCAACCCTATGGGACAGGGGGCATCGAGCAGTACTTC
TRBV2	TRBJ1-5	15	.	.	CASMRDILFNQPQHF	TGTGCCAGCATGAGGGACATACTATTCAATCAGCCCCAGCATTTT
TRBV5-6	TRBJ2-3	14	.	.	CASSFPGGTDTQYF	TGTGCCAGCAGCTTCCCAGGGGGGACAGATACGCAGTATTTT
TRBV6-4	TRBJ1-4	15	.	.	CADPILSATNEKLFF	TGTGCCGATCCAATACTGAGTGCAACTAATGAAAAACTGTTTTTT
TRBV6-1	TRBJ1-3	14	.	.	CASSGQLSGNTIYF	TGTGCCAGCAGCGGACAACTCTCTGGAAACACCATATATTTT
TRBV6-5	TRBJ1-5	15	few	.	CASSPQGGGNQPQHF	TGTGCCAGCAGCCCACAGGGTGGAGGCAATCAGCCCCAGCATTTT
TRBV9	TRBJ1-1	14	.	.	CASSSKGWGTEAFF	TGTGCCAGCAGCTCGAAAGGGTGGGGCACTGAAGCTTTCTTT
TRBV29-1	TRBJ1-1	15	once	.	CSVEGRRTSNTEAFF	TGCAGCGTTGAAGGCAGGAGGACCTCGAACACTGAAGCTTTCTTT
TRBV27	TRBJ1-5	14	.	.	CASNSRGGNQPQHF	TGTGCCAGCAATAGTAGGGGCGGGAATCAGCCCCAGCATTTT
TRBV15	TRBJ2-7	13	.	.	CATSRDSVYEQYF	TGTGCCACCAGCAGAGATAGTGTATACGAGCAGTACTTC
TRBV7-8	TRBJ1-2	16	few	TRBD1	CASSSYPGQGDYGYTF	TGTGCCAGCAGCTCGTACCCGGGACAGGGTGACTATGGCTACACCTTC
TRBV6-5	TRBJ1-5	15	few	.	CASSYSWGSNQPQHF	TGTGCCAGCAGTTACTCATGGGGAAGCAATCAGCCCCAGCATTTT
TRBV6-5	TRBJ1-5	15	.	TRBD1	CASSPDRGFNQPQHF	TGTGCCAGCAGTCCTGACAGGGGATTCAATCAGCCCCAGCATTTT
TRBV7-9	TRBJ2-3	17	.	TRBD2	CASSFSGGAFVTDTQYF	TGTGCCAGCAGCTTTAGCGGGGGGGCGTTCGTGACAGATACGCAGTATTTT
TRBV29-1	TRBJ1-5	14	.	.	CSVRTGGGNQPQHF	TGCAGCGTTAGGACGGGGGGAGGCAATCAGCCCCAGCATTTT
TRBV5-1	TRBJ1-1	14	.	.	CASSLIVTSGEAFF	TGCGCCAGCAGCTTGATCGTGACATCCGGTGAAGCTTTCTTT
TRBV7-3	TRBJ2-1	14	.	.	CASSLVSRAGEQFF	TGTGCCAGCAGCTTGGTCTCCAGGGCGGGTGAGCAGTTCTTC
TRBV9	TRBJ2-7	15	.	TRBD1	CASSKTGGEWSEQYF	TGTGCCAGCAGCAAGACAGGGGGCGAGTGGAGCGAGCAGTACTTC
TRBV7-2	TRBJ2-1	15	.	TRBD2	CASSKERGLRYEQFF	TGTGCCAGCAGCAAGGAGCGGGGACTCCGGTATGAGCAGTTCTTC
TRBV6-5	TRBJ1-5	12	.	.	CASSDLNQPQHF	TGTGCCAGCAGTGATCTCAATCAGCCCCAGCATTTT
TRBV5-1	TRBJ2-7	14	.	.	CASSSGAGFSEQYF	TGCGCCAGCAGCTCAGGGGCGGGGTTCAGCGAGCAGTACTTC
TRBV30	TRBJ1-1	14	.	TRBD1	CAWSDRAPNTEAFF	TGTGCCTGGAGCGACAGGGCACCAAACACTGAAGCTTTCTTT
TRBV27	TRBJ1-4	14	once	.	CASRSGSPNEKLFF	TGTGCCAGCCGGTCAGGGTCGCCTAATGAAAAACTGTTTTTT
TRBV7-2	TRBJ1-6	14	.	.	CASSLDGGNSPLHF	TGTGCCAGCAGCTTAGATGGAGGGAATTCACCCCTCCACTTT
TRBV13	TRBJ2-1	17	.	TRBD2	CASSSTSGGPSYNEQFF	TGTGCCAGCAGCTCAACTAGCGGGGGACCATCCTACAATGAGCAGTTCTTC
TRBV7-2	TRBJ2-3	14	.	TRBD2	CASSRAGGADTQYF	TGTGCCAGCAGCCGAGCGGGAGGGGCAGATACGCAGTATTTT